Listed here is a single T cell receptor (beta chain). This specimen comes from a study of blood T cell repertoires in COVID-19. Overall study: Samples representing acute and convalescent COVID-19 were sourced from the United States, Italy and Spain.

The CDR3 has 16 residues. CDR1 is MNHEY, CDR2 SVGAGI, per germline. V trimming: 0 bases; J trimming: 6 bases; junction bases outside the gene matches: 5. The authors' processing: Quantification of nucleated cells was approximated via reference gene primer amplification. Clones were read by immunoSEQ multiplex PCR, and TCRdb kept only the in-frame ones, dropping some. That table furnishes V, J and clone size, whereas the DNA furnished D and trimming. Here the sample spans 50,000 to 60,000 clones, roughly 90% being singletons. The sequenced sample consisted of peripheral blood. The chain links TRBV6-5 to TRBJ2-1; 10 positions agree with TRBD2. This TCR came from a man between 60 and 70 years old with active COVID-19. CDR3 region: CASSYSSGRESNEQFF. CDR3 DNA: TGTGCCAGCAGTTACTCGAGCGGGAGGGAAAGCAATGAGCAGTTCTTC.